This TCR beta chain came from a study of T-cell reconstitution after alpha-beta-depleted transplantation in children. Study-wide results and limits: About two months after transplant, alpha-beta T cells reportedly came from several hundred expanded graft clones.

It was with unique molecular identifiers that the TCRbeta library was prepared. MiXCR, applied by TCRdb to the PCR reads, yields one record per CDR3 protein. Among about 300,000 distinct CDR3 sequences, 10% were seen once, and the ten largest hold over 6%. V was pared by 1 base and J by 3 bases, with 7 bases of the junction left unmatched. Germline V gene lookup returns CDR1 SGHRS and CDR2 YFSETQ. This CDR3 comprises 15 residues. A remark on this clonotype: Antigen unknown.

Sequenced here: PBMCs, sampled before TCRalphabeta/CD19-depleted stem cell transplant. V usage is TRBV5-1 and J usage is TRBJ2-7, with 7 bases matching TRBD1. The TCR comes from a boy younger than two with acute myeloid leukemia, due to receive a stem cell transplant. Here the CDR3 DNA reads TGCGCCAGCAGCTTGAGCCCAGGGGGAGTCTACGAGCAGTACTTC. Translating gives CASSLSPGGVYEQYF.